Shown below are 10 T cell receptor beta chains from a single sample sequenced in a study of blood T cell repertoires in COVID-19. Sequenced by immunoSEQ multiplex PCR; TCRdb stores in-frame clones only, minus some. The sample shows under 50,000 clones, nearly 90% of them seen only once. The sample taken for sequencing was peripheral blood. These receptor sequences come from a man in his sixties with COVID-19, enrolled during active disease.

This clone appeared once. This sequence joins TRBV7-2 and TRBJ1-6; 9 bases are a match to TRBD1. The V segment lost 5 bases and the J segment 5 bases; nucleotides outside the gene matches: 4. Germline CDR1 SGHTA, CDR2 FQGNSA. This CDR3 is built from 15 residues. The CDR3 coding sequence is TGTGCCAGCAGCCCATGGACAGGGGATAATTCACCCCTCCACTTT. Translating it yields CASSPWTGDNSPLHF.

The chain couples TRBV13 to TRBJ2-5; 11 bases agree with TRBD2. The CDR3 has 16 amino acids. From germline, CDR1 is PRHDT and CDR2 FYEKMQ (reference sequence). J lost 6 bases, V lost 5 bases, and 11 bases had no gene match. CDR3 protein: CASSRPGLAGGKTQYF. For the CDR3, the DNA is TGTGCCAGCAGCCGTCCGGGGCTAGCGGGAGGAAAGACCCAGTACTTC.

The J gene is TRBJ2-5, the V gene TRBV30; D is possibly TRBD2 (5 bases). The CDR3 length is 11 residues. Germline lookup yields CDR1 GTSNPN and CDR2 SVGIG (reference sequence). Trimming left V 3 bases short and J 3 bases short, with 5 bases between. CDR3 sequence (DNA): TGTGCCTGGAGGGAGGAAGAGACCCAGTACTTC. Translating gives CAWREEETQYF.

The V gene is TRBV30, the J gene TRBJ2-1; D unclear. The CDR3 covers 13 residues. V lost 2 bases and J 10 bases, leaving 15 bases between the germline ends. CDR1 and CDR2 from the germline V gene are GTSNPN and SVGIG (reference sequence). CDR3 in DNA: TGTGCCTGGAGTCAAATCGGAGCCCAGGAGCAGTTCTTC. As protein: CAWSQIGAQEQFF.

The gene calls are TRBV7-9 and TRBJ2-3, with 8 bases fitting TRBD1. The CDR3 is 16 residues long. Germline V lookup: CDR1 SEHNR, CDR2 FQNEAQ (reference sequence). V dropped 0 bases and J dropped 5; count of bases not matched to a gene: 7. CDR3 region: CASSLAAGGLRDTQYF. The CDR3 bases are TGTGCCAGCAGCTTAGCTGCAGGGGGCCTCAGAGATACGCAGTATTTT. Together with reference TRBV7-9 and TRBJ2-3, the CDR3 gives the full variable domain: DTGVSQNPRHKITKRGQNVTFRCDPISEHNRLYWYRQTLGQGPEFLTYFQNEAQLEKSRLLSDRFSAERPKGSFSTLEIQRTEQGDSAMYLCASSLAAGGLRDTQYFGPGTRLTVL.

This rearrangement joins TRBV12-3 or TRBV12-4 to TRBJ1-5, with D tentatively TRBD1 (5 bases). This CDR3 spans 13 amino acids. V dropped 3 bases and J dropped 5 bases, with 8 bases sitting between them. CDR3 DNA: TGTGCCAGCAGTTTCGGCAGGGATCAGCCCCAGCATTTT. Protein sequence: CASSFGRDQPQHF.

The J gene is TRBJ1-4, the V gene TRBV30; 8 bases fit TRBD1. The V segment lost 3 bases and the J segment 10 bases; nucleotides outside the gene matches: 10. Looked up from germline, CDR1 is GTSNPN and CDR2 is SVGIG (reference sequence). This CDR3 is built from 14 residues. CDR3 coding DNA: TGTGCCTGGAGGTTGGCAGGGGGCAGGGGAAAACTGTTTTTT. This translates into CAWRLAGGRGKLFF.

This clone was counted between two and nine times. The CDR3 DNA reads TGCGCCAGCAGCTTTGGGGACTTCAGGGAAACTGAAGCTTTCTTT. Its translation: CASSFGDFRETEAFF. V usage is TRBV5-1 and J usage is TRBJ1-1; maybe TRBD1 (5 bases). V lost 2 bases to trimming and J lost 5 bases, with 16 bases between them. The CDR3 is 15 amino acids. The germline CDR1 and CDR2 sequences are SGHRS and YFSETQ.

The chain couples TRBV7-2 to TRBJ1-3; possibly TRBD1 for D (6 bases). Per the germline V gene, CDR1 is SGHTA and CDR2 is FQGNSA. The V gene lost 4 bases and the J gene lost 4 bases, with 8 bases spanning the gap. The CDR3 is 13 amino acids. DNA of the CDR3: TGTGCCAGCAGCTGGGGACAAGGAAACACCATATATTTT. This gives the protein CASSWGQGNTIYF.

V and J are TRBV12-3 or TRBV12-4 and TRBJ1-5; D is unclear. The CDR3 runs 13 residues. The V end was cut by 6 bases, the J end by 7 bases, with 13 bases between. The CDR3 here is CASSRALHQPQHF. The CDR3 DNA reads as TGTGCCAGCAGCCGAGCCCTTCACCAGCCCCAGCATTTT.